The 21 T cell receptor beta chains below come from one sample, sequenced in a study of OX40 agonist ivuxolimab in advanced cancers. Sequencing was performed with immunoSEQ multiplex PCR; in TCRdb, only in-frame clones are kept and a portion is missing. Among approximately 100,000 clones, 90% were seen once, and the ten largest hold approximately 0.48%. The sequencing here drew on CD4+ or CD8+ T cells sorted from blood, taken in a trial of the OX40 agonist ivuxolimab. Receptor source: an adult with an advanced solid tumor such as melanoma, head and neck, liver or kidney cancer.

This clone was observed a handful of times. V is TRBV5-1 and J is TRBJ1-2, with a possible D match to TRBD1 (5 bases). The V end lost 7 bases, the J end lost 1 base, and 11 bases lay between the germline ends. The CDR3 runs to 13 residues. Per germline, CDR1 SGHRS and CDR2 YFSETQ. CDR3 DNA: TGCGCCAGCTCGACAGCTGATAACTATGGCTACACCTTC. Amino acid sequence: CASSTADNYGYTF.

The gene calls are TRBV9 and TRBJ2-7; D unresolved. CDR1 is SGDLS and CDR2 is YYNGEE in the germline V gene. Between the trimmed V and J ends, which lost 1 base and 3 bases, there was a span of 11 bases. This CDR3 has 14 residues. CDR3 sequence: CASSVTAHDYEQYF. The CDR3 nucleotides read TGTGCCAGCAGCGTAACTGCACACGACTACGAGCAGTACTTC. The full variable domain, completed using reference TRBV9 and TRBJ2-7, is DSGVTQTPKHLITATGQRVTLRCSPRSGDLSVYWYQQSLDQGLQFLIQYYNGEERAKGNILERFSAQQFPDLHSELNLSSLELGDSALYFCASSVTAHDYEQYFGPGTRLTVT.

The chain links TRBV6-4 to TRBJ2-2; the D gene is possibly TRBD1 (5 bases). The CDR3 sequence is 15 residues long. The germline V and J ends were trimmed by 6 bases and 4 bases, with 15 bases remaining between them. In germline, CDR1 is MRHNA, CDR2 SNTAGT. CDR3 nucleotides: TGTGCCAGCAGCTTTGACAGTGAGCCCACCGGGGAGCTGTTTTTT. Translated, it gives CASSFDSEPTGELFF.

This chain links TRBV19 with TRBJ2-1, with TRBD1 matching 10 bases. V shed 7 bases, J shed 6 bases, and the junction held 12 bases outside the gene matches. Germline V gives CDR1 LNHDA, CDR2 SQIVND (reference sequence). The length of the CDR3 is 16 residues. The CDR3 region is CASTNQGGQGSNEQFF. In nucleotides, the CDR3 is TGTGCCAGTACCAATCAGGGGGGACAGGGGTCCAATGAGCAGTTCTTC. Filled out from reference TRBV19 and TRBJ2-1, the complete variable domain reads DGGITQSPKYLFRKEGQNVTLSCEQNLNHDAMYWYRQDPGQGLRLIYYSQIVNDFQKGDIAEGYSVSREKKESFPLTVTSAQKNPTAFYLCASTNQGGQGSNEQFFGPGTRLTVL.

The chain employs TRBV12-5 and TRBJ2-5; D call uncertain. V lost 5 bases to trimming and J lost 5 bases, with 9 bases between them. This CDR3 spans 12 amino acids. Germline V CDR1 and CDR2: LGHNT, FRNRAP. Written as DNA, the CDR3 is TGTGCTAGTGGTCCTGACCCGGAGACCCAGTACTTC. Translating it yields CASGPDPETQYF.

In its sample, this clone was seen once. This sequence joins TRBV19 and TRBJ1-1, with 7 bases matching TRBD1. After removal of 6 bases from V and 5 bases from J, the junction contained 6 bases not matched to a gene. Germline V CDR1 and CDR2: LNHDA, SQIVND (reference sequence). This CDR3 has 13 residues. The CDR3 region has the DNA TGTGCCAGTAGCCCGACAGGGCGGACTGAAGCTTTCTTT. Its translation is CASSPTGRTEAFF.

V usage is TRBV18 and J usage is TRBJ1-1, with no clear D. Trimming removed 3 bases at V and 7 bases at J, with 12 bases between. Germline CDR1 is KGHSH and CDR2 is LQKENI. The CDR3 contains 13 residues. CDR3 nucleotide sequence: TGTGCCAGCTCACCCTTCTCCCGAGATGAAGCTTTCTTT. Its translation is CASSPFSRDEAFF.

The chain has TRBV28 and TRBJ2-1; D is uncertain. V lost 3 bases and J lost 10, with 7 bases in between. Germline V gene data show CDR1 as MDHEN and CDR2 as SYDVKM. CDR3 length equals 11 residues. The CDR3 loop reads CASSFRGEQFF. In DNA, the CDR3 is TGTGCCAGCAGTTTTCGTGGGGAGCAGTTCTTC.

Worth noting for this clone: At one end, the junction sequence differs from germline, possibly due to a read error. This chain joins TRBV7-2 and TRBJ1-1; D possibly corresponds to TRBD1 (5 bases). The CDR3 consists of 11 residues. Germline V gives CDR1 SGHTA, CDR2 FQGNSA. The CDR3 loop reads CASSRQNWASF. CDR3 nucleotides: TGTGCCAGCAGTAGACAGAATTGGGCTTCCTTT.

This clone was found once. J is TRBJ2-1 and V is TRBV6-5, with D unresolved. Germline V gives CDR1 MNHEY, CDR2 SVGAGI. The CDR3 is made up of 14 amino acids. The V end was cut by 2 bases, the J end by 2 bases, with 7 bases between. The CDR3 spells CASSYGLAYNEQFF. CDR3 DNA sequence: TGTGCCAGCAGTTACGGGCTCGCCTACAATGAGCAGTTCTTC.

V and J are TRBV6-1 and TRBJ1-3; no reliable D call. Trimming stripped 1 base from V and 4 bases from J, with 8 bases between. The length of the CDR3 is 14 residues. Germline CDR1 reads MNHNS; CDR2 reads SASEGT. CDR3 DNA: TGTGCCAGCAGTGAAGGGACCGTCGGAAACACCATATATTTT. Translating gives CASSEGTVGNTIYF.

This clone has only one observation. V usage is TRBV28 and J usage is TRBJ2-7, with D possibly TRBD1 on 8 matching bases. Germline CDR1 is MDHEN and CDR2 is SYDVKM. V dropped 4 bases and J dropped 2 bases, with 15 bases sitting between them. This CDR3 region has 15 residues. This chain's CDR3 is CASSSTGGETYEQYF. The CDR3 DNA sequence: TGTGCCAGCAGTTCTACAGGGGGGGAAACCTACGAGCAGTACTTC.

The chain has TRBV10-3 and TRBJ1-4; D might be TRBD1 (6 bases). This CDR3 spans 14 amino acids. CDR1 and CDR2 (germline): ENHRY, SYGVKD. V gave up 2 bases and J gave up 5 bases, with 9 bases separating them. This CDR3 reads CAISEVQGNEKLFF. CDR3 sequence (DNA): TGTGCCATCAGTGAGGTGCAGGGGAATGAAAAACTGTTTTTT.

The V and J genes are TRBV28 and TRBJ2-5; D is perhaps TRBD1 (6 bases). The CDR3 spans 13 residues. Trimming cost V 8 bases and J 5 bases, with 15 bases left between them. Per germline, CDR1 MDHEN and CDR2 SYDVKM. The CDR3 nucleotides are TGTGCCAGCGTTGGGGGCCCAAAGGAGACCCAGTACTTC. This sequence encodes CASVGGPKETQYF.

The chain couples TRBV6-1 to TRBJ1-1; maybe TRBD1 (5 bases). The CDR3 contains 13 residues. V was clipped by 2 bases and J by 11 bases, with 15 bases between them. The germline CDR1 and CDR2 sequences are MNHNS and SASEGT. In nucleotides, the CDR3 is TGTGCCAGCAGTGAACCCCCTCGGGGGGACGCTTTCTTT. Protein sequence: CASSEPPRGDAFF.

This chain joins TRBV11-3 and TRBJ2-3; D not resolved. From germline, CDR1 is SGHNT and CDR2 YENEEA. CDR3 length: 14 amino acids. The ends were cut back, 4 bases at V and 2 bases at J, with 10 bases in the middle. The CDR3 sequence is CASSSRRDTDTQYF. CDR3 nucleotide sequence: TGTGCCAGCAGCTCCCGGCGAGACACAGATACGCAGTATTTT.

The J gene is TRBJ2-7, the V gene TRBV7-9, with 9 bases fitting TRBD1. The CDR3 runs to 16 residues. The V gene's germline CDR1 is SEHNR and CDR2 FQNEAQ (reference sequence). J was trimmed by 0 bases and V by 3 bases; bases with no gene match: 6. CDR3 sequence reads: CASSFPTGGSSYEQYF. The CDR3 DNA sequence: TGTGCCAGCAGCTTTCCGACAGGGGGAAGCTCCTACGAGCAGTACTTC.

V gene TRBV6-6 combines with J gene TRBJ1-5; TRBD1 might be the D (6 bases). With 4 bases removed from V and 0 bases from J, the gap between germline ends came to 13 bases. Germline V gene sequence: CDR1 MNHNY, CDR2 SVGAGI (reference sequence). The CDR3 has 16 amino acids. For the CDR3, the DNA is TGTGCCAGCAGTTCGTTTCAGGGGACTAGCAATCAGCCCCAGCATTTT. It encodes CASSSFQGTSNQPQHF.

Concerning this clone: Other nucleotide sequences in the sample specify the same CDR3. This chain links TRBV9 with TRBJ1-1; D remains unclear. Germline values: CDR1 SGDLS, CDR2 YYNGEE. The CDR3 loop spans 13 amino acids. V was trimmed by 4 bases and J by 3 bases, leaving 10 bases between them. DNA for the CDR3: TGTGCCAGCAGCCCTCGACGATACACTGAAGCTTTCTTT. It translates to CASSPRRYTEAFF.

The rearrangement joins TRBV10-3 to TRBJ2-7; D unclear. The length of the CDR3 is 14 residues. Germline CDR1 is ENHRY and CDR2 is SYGVKD. V was shortened by 2 bases and J by 0 bases, with 8 bases between the two germline ends. The CDR3 region is CAISEPLSSYEQYF. The DNA for the CDR3 is TGTGCCATCAGTGAGCCTCTGAGCTCCTACGAGCAGTACTTC.

Here the CDR3 DNA reads TGTGCCAGCAGCTTAGCGAGGGGTACTGAAGCTTTCTTT. Translation gives CASSLARGTEAFF. This chain connects TRBV11-2 to TRBJ1-1; D might be TRBD1 (5 bases). Between the trimmed V and J ends, which lost 1 base and 5 bases, there was a span of 8 bases. CDR1 and CDR2 from the germline V gene are SGHAT and FQNNGV. The CDR3 totals 13 residues.